The clone carrying this TCR beta chain was observed many times. Its specificity is unknown. The sample belongs to a study of early T cells in non-severe SARS-CoV-2 infection. As for the study in general: Sequenced bulk RNA came from whole blood that was unsorted, and chains were unpaired.

General observations from the study: Matches to VDJdb favored anti-spike CD8 responses and missed private and CD4 specificities.

With 5 bases removed from V and 5 bases from J, the gap between germline ends came to 10 bases. The CDR3 loop spans 13 amino acids. CDR1 and CDR2 from the germline V gene are SEHNR and FQNEAQ (reference sequence). Researchers tagged individual cDNA molecules with unique molecular identifiers. TCRdb recomputed calls from the 5' RACE reads with MiXCR, one row per CDR3 protein. The repertoire holds about 64,000 distinct CDR3 sequences, around 4.6% seen once, with 4.5% to 5.5% in the top ten. The sequenced sample was whole blood. This receptor was obtained from an adult who was a healthcare worker with PCR-confirmed SARS-CoV-2 infection or an uninfected control (not recorded which). The V call is TRBV7-9, the J call TRBJ2-1, with a possible D match to TRBD2 (6 bases). Here the CDR3 reads CASSGTGNNEQFF. The DNA of the CDR3 is TGTGCCAGCAGCGGGACTGGCAACAATGAGCAGTTCTTC. The entire variable domain, with the rest obtained from reference TRBV7-9 and TRBJ2-1, is as follows: DTGVSQNPRHKITKRGQNVTFRCDPISEHNRLYWYRQTLGQGPEFLTYFQNEAQLEKSRLLSDRFSAERPKGSFSTLEIQRTEQGDSAMYLCASSGTGNNEQFFGPGTRLTVL.